These 27 T cell receptor beta chains share one sample of origin, sequenced in a study of T cells expressing NK-cell markers. After re-calling the 5' RACE reads, TCRdb lists one entry per CDR3 protein, DNA absent. This sample's table has 120,000 to 150,000 distinct CDR3 sequences. Sequenced: blood T cells: a sorted CD56 or NKG2C T cell subset, CD4+ or CD8+ T cells, or bulk PBMC T cells (not recorded which). The receptor source for this set is a man aged 18 to 35 in good health.

The rearrangement joins TRBV6-1 to TRBJ1-1; as DNA is missing, the TRBD1 call by TCRdb cannot be tested. This CDR3 has 14 amino acids. Per germline, CDR1 MNHNS and CDR2 SASEGT. CDR3 residues: CASSPFAGNTEAFF.

The gene calls are TRBV19 and TRBJ2-1; TCRdb lists TRBD2, though no DNA is available to test this call. Germline CDR1 LNHDA, CDR2 SQIVND (reference sequence). CDR3 length: 18 amino acids. The CDR3 sequence: CASSSPLAGGPGSNEQFF.

The chain couples TRBV5-1 to TRBJ2-3. This CDR3 spans 15 amino acids. Germline loops: CDR1 SGHRS, CDR2 YFSETQ. The CDR3 sequence is CASSLVLDGTDTQYF. The variable domain in full, with the rest retrieved from reference TRBV5-1 and TRBJ2-3, is KAGVTQTPRYLIKTRGQQVTLSCSPISGHRSVSWYQQTPGQGLQFLFEYFSETQRNKGNFPGRFSGRQFSNSRSEMNVSTLELGDSALYLCASSLVLDGTDTQYFGPGTRLTVL.

The V gene is TRBV11-3, the J gene TRBJ2-1; TCRdb's D call, TRBD1, is unchecked because there is no DNA. Germline-derived CDR1 and CDR2 are SGHNT and YENEEA. The CDR3 spans 16 residues. This CDR3 reads CASSSPGHEKPHEQFF.

The V call is TRBV6-5, the J call TRBJ2-1; TCRdb's D call, TRBD2, is unchecked because there is no DNA. CDR1 is MNHEY, CDR2 SVGAGI, per germline. The CDR3 loop spans 17 amino acids. The CDR3 loop reads CASSYSSGTSGRNEQFF.

This chain links TRBV7-2 with TRBJ2-7; there is no DNA to check the TCRdb D call of TRBD1. Germline V gene data show CDR1 as SGHTA and CDR2 as FQGNSA. This CDR3 spans 15 amino acids. The CDR3 reads CASSPSGTGGYEQYF.

V is TRBV6-2 or TRBV6-3 and J is TRBJ1-1; checking the TCRdb D call of TRBD1 is not possible without DNA. Germline-derived CDR1 and CDR2 are MNHEY and SVGEGT. The CDR3 has 13 amino acids. The chain's CDR3 is CASSYRARTEAFF.

J is TRBJ2-1 and V is TRBV12-3 or TRBV12-4; the D call of TRBD1 rests on TCRdb alone, since no DNA is present to check it. The CDR3 runs 12 residues. This CDR3 reads CASRTEGNEQFF.

V and J are TRBV7-9 and TRBJ2-7; TCRdb's D call, TRBD1, is unchecked because there is no DNA. This CDR3 is 15 amino acids long. Germline V gene sequence: CDR1 SEHNR, CDR2 FQNEAQ (reference sequence). The CDR3 sequence is CASSLGQGNFYEQYF.

The rearrangement joins TRBV30 to TRBJ1-2; checking the TCRdb D call of TRBD1 is not possible without DNA. The CDR3 length is 14 residues. Germline V gene lookup returns CDR1 GTSNPN and CDR2 SVGIG (reference sequence). CDR3 amino acids: CAWKRLEGANGYTF.

V usage is TRBV7-9 and J usage is TRBJ1-5; there is no DNA to check the TCRdb D call of TRBD1. Germline CDR1 SEHNR, CDR2 FQNEAQ (reference sequence). The CDR3 runs to 13 residues. CDR3 sequence reads: CASSSGEGLPQHF.

The rearrangement joins TRBV29-1 to TRBJ2-1; TCRdb's D gene call, TRBD2, goes unchecked for lack of DNA. The CDR3 covers 13 residues. Per the germline V gene, CDR1 is SQVTM and CDR2 is ANQGSEA. The CDR3 sequence: CSVYVAGGNEQFF.

This chain uses TRBV12-3 or TRBV12-4 with TRBJ2-3. The CDR3 length is 13 residues. CDR3 sequence: CASRGLVPDTQYF.

The rearrangement joins TRBV9 to TRBJ2-7; with no DNA, the TCRdb D assignment of TRBD1 cannot be verified. The CDR3 is 15 amino acids. In germline, CDR1 is SGDLS, CDR2 YYNGEE. Here the CDR3 reads CASSPGSATSYEQYF.

The V gene is TRBV9, the J gene TRBJ2-1; there is no DNA to check the TCRdb D call of TRBD2. Germline values: CDR1 SGDLS, CDR2 YYNGEE. The CDR3 spans 15 residues. CDR3 region: CASSSMGPSVNEQFF.

Here the CDR3 reads CASTPGTRGTGELFF. The chain has TRBV9 and TRBJ2-2; the TRBD2 assignment by TCRdb is unverifiable without DNA. CDR3 size: 15 residues. Per the germline V gene, CDR1 is SGDLS and CDR2 is YYNGEE.

The J gene is TRBJ1-2, the V gene TRBV2. CDR1 SNHLY and CDR2 FYNNEI come from the germline V gene. The CDR3 is 14 residues long. The CDR3 protein is CASSKGPLNYGYTF. The full variable domain, rest sourced from reference TRBV2 and TRBJ1-2, is EPEVTQTPSHQVTQMGQEVILRCVPISNHLYFYWYRQILGQKVEFLVSFYNNEISEKSEIFDDQFSVERPDGSNFTLKIRSTKLEDSAMYFCASSKGPLNYGYTFGSGTRLTVV.

V is TRBV14 and J is TRBJ2-3; TCRdb proposes TRBD2, but this gene call is untestable without DNA. This CDR3 contains 16 residues. Germline V lookup: CDR1 SGHDN, CDR2 FVKESK. CDR3 loop: CASSQDWWEGPDTQYF.

This chain links TRBV12-3 or TRBV12-4 with TRBJ2-1; TCRdb lists TRBD2, though no DNA is available to test this call. The length of the CDR3 is 15 residues. The CDR3 sequence is CASSSKREGYNEQFF.

The chain employs TRBV29-1 and TRBJ1-1; TCRdb's assignment of TRBD1 cannot be checked, as there is no DNA. This CDR3 has 11 residues. The germline CDR1 and CDR2 sequences are SQVTM and ANQGSEA. The CDR3 is CSSYRDTEAFF.

The genes are TRBV5-1 and TRBJ2-5. Germline CDR1 reads SGHRS; CDR2 reads YFSETQ. This CDR3 is 14 amino acids long. This CDR3 is CASSVGDGEETQYF. The whole variable domain, remainder taken from reference TRBV5-1 and TRBJ2-5, is KAGVTQTPRYLIKTRGQQVTLSCSPISGHRSVSWYQQTPGQGLQFLFEYFSETQRNKGNFPGRFSGRQFSNSRSEMNVSTLELGDSALYLCASSVGDGEETQYFGPGTRLLVL.

The chain recombines TRBV27 with TRBJ2-5. This CDR3 spans 16 amino acids. Germline V CDR1 and CDR2: MNHEY, SMNVEV (reference sequence). CDR3 loop: CASSLSNAGYQETQYF.

The chain couples TRBV19 to TRBJ2-3; TCRdb's assignment of TRBD2 cannot be checked, as there is no DNA. Germline V CDR1 and CDR2: LNHDA, SQIVND (reference sequence). CDR3 length: 16 amino acids. The CDR3 loop is CASSIGTRTSTDTQYF.

The gene calls are TRBV27 and TRBJ2-1; lacking DNA, the TRBD2 call made by TCRdb goes unchecked. The CDR3 runs 16 residues. CDR1 is MNHEY and CDR2 is SMNVEV in the germline V gene (reference sequence). CDR3: CASSSYVSEGVYEQFF.

This CDR3 is CASRQPGTGPYF. V usage is TRBV6-5 and J usage is TRBJ2-7; TCRdb gives TRBD1 as the D gene, but with no DNA this cannot be confirmed. The germline V gene has CDR1 MNHEY and CDR2 SVGAGI. This CDR3 is 12 amino acids long.

This chain uses TRBV7-2 with TRBJ2-1; the TCRdb D gene call, TRBD2, has no DNA to confirm it. CDR3 length equals 17 residues. Germline CDR1 SGHTA, CDR2 FQGNSA. The CDR3 loop reads CASSLPKGTSGGNEQFF.

This chain joins TRBV13 and TRBJ2-2. CDR3 size: 16 residues. The germline CDR1 and CDR2 sequences are PRHDT and FYEKMQ (reference sequence). The CDR3 protein is CASSVGLDANTGELFF. The full variable domain, rest sourced from reference TRBV13 and TRBJ2-2, is AAGVIQSPRHLIKEKRETATLKCYPIPRHDTVYWYQQGPGQDPQFLISFYEKMQSDKGSIPDRFSAQQFSDYHSELNMSSLELGDSALYFCASSVGLDANTGELFFGEGSRLTVL.